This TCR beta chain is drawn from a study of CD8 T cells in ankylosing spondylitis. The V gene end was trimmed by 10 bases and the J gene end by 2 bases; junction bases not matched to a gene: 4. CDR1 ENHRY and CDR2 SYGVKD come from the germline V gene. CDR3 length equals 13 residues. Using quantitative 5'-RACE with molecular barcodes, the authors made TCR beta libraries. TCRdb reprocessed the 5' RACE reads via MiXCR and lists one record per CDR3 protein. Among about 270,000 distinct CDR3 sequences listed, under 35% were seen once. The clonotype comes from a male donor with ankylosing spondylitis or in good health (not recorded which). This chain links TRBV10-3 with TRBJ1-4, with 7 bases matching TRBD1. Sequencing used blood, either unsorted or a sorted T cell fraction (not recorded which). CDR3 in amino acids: CATRGQTNEKLFF. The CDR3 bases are TGTGCCACCCGGGGACAGACTAATGAAAAACTGTTTTTT.